These 24 T cell receptor beta chains were all obtained from the same sample, sequenced in a study of blood T cell repertoires in COVID-19. Clones were sequenced by immunoSEQ multiplex PCR, and TCRdb holds only the in-frame ones, with some missing. The table shows about 170,000 clones, with roughly 84% occurring only once. The source material was peripheral blood. These receptors all stem from an elderly woman with active or convalescent COVID-19.

The CDR3 here is CASSLAALANLYEQYF. Written as DNA, the CDR3 is TGCGCCAGCAGCCTAGCTGCTCTAGCGAACCTCTACGAGCAGTACTTC. The rearrangement uses TRBV4-1 and TRBJ2-7, with a weak D call TRBD2 (6 bases). The CDR3 spans 16 residues. The germline gives CDR1 MGHRA, CDR2 YSYEKL. Trimming took off 4 bases at V and 3 bases at J, with 19 bases between the two ends.

V is TRBV9 and J is TRBJ1-5; D is unresolved. V was shortened by 0 bases and J by 2 bases, with 9 bases between the two germline ends. This CDR3 has 15 residues. The germline CDR1 and CDR2 sequences are SGDLS and YYNGEE. Written as DNA, the CDR3 is TGTGCCAGCAGCGTAGGTCCATCGGGCAATCAGCCCCAGCATTTT. As protein: CASSVGPSGNQPQHF.

This clone was found a few times. The chain joins TRBV5-8 to TRBJ1-5; unclear D gene. The V end lost 4 bases, the J end lost 3 bases, and 5 bases lay between the germline ends. The CDR3 consists of 12 residues. Germline CDR1 and CDR2: SGHTS and YDEGEE. This CDR3 reads CASSPYNQPQHF. The DNA of the CDR3 is TGTGCCAGCAGCCCCTACAATCAGCCCCAGCATTTT.

This clone appeared a few times. The genes are TRBV5-1 and TRBJ1-2, with D tentatively TRBD1 (5 bases). The germline V gene has CDR1 SGHRS and CDR2 YFSETQ. The CDR3 runs to 16 residues. Trimming removed 4 bases from V and 0 bases from J, with 16 bases in between. CDR3 in amino acids: CASSMGPRQTNYGYTF. The CDR3 DNA follows: TGCGCCAGCAGCATGGGGCCCCGACAGACTAACTATGGCTACACCTTC.

This clone showed up just a few times. The chain has TRBV6-1 and TRBJ1-1, with TRBD1 matching 7 bases. The germline V gene has CDR1 MNHNS and CDR2 SASEGT. The CDR3 length is 17 residues. V lost 1 base and J lost 3; bases outside the gene matches: 11. The CDR3 sequence is CASSEGVTRGRDTEAFF. The CDR3 DNA reads TGTGCCAGCAGTGAAGGAGTAACGAGGGGGCGAGACACTGAAGCTTTCTTT.

This clone appeared once. This CDR3 is CASSRGSGNTEAFF. CDR3 DNA: TGCGCCAGCAGTAGAGGGAGTGGGAACACTGAAGCTTTCTTT. The rearrangement uses TRBV10-1 and TRBJ1-1; D remains unclear. Trimming left V 5 bases short and J 1 base short, with 11 bases between. CDR3 length: 14 amino acids. Germline loops: CDR1 WNHNN, CDR2 SYGVQD (reference sequence).

This clone turned up a few times. This rearrangement joins TRBV6-1 to TRBJ2-5; 7 positions match TRBD1. The CDR3 sequence is 14 residues long. The J segment lost 5 bases and the V segment lost 8 bases, leaving 11 bases of the junction unmatched. Germline CDR1 reads MNHNS; CDR2 reads SASEGT. The CDR3 loop reads CASYHTGAWETQYF. DNA of the CDR3: TGTGCCAGCTATCATACAGGGGCGTGGGAGACCCAGTACTTC.

This clone was picked up a small number of times. The chain links TRBV4-1 to TRBJ1-2; 9 bases match TRBD1. V lost 1 base and J lost 2; bases outside the gene matches: 5. Germline CDR1 and CDR2: MGHRA and YSYEKL. The CDR3 loop spans 16 amino acids. The CDR3 sequence: CASSQVHGTGNYGYTF. DNA of the CDR3: TGCGCCAGCAGCCAAGTCCACGGGACAGGGAACTATGGCTACACCTTC.

This chain links TRBV7-3 with TRBJ2-5; D is possibly TRBD2 (6 bases). Germline V gene data show CDR1 as SGHTA and CDR2 as FQGTGA. V was cut by 2 bases and J by 1 base, with 11 bases left in between. The CDR3 is 15 residues long. The CDR3 here is CASSLGGTIQETQYF. The DNA of the CDR3 is TGTGCCAGCAGCTTAGGCGGGACCATCCAAGAGACCCAGTACTTC.

The chain carries TRBV19 and TRBJ1-5; a possible D gene is TRBD1 (6 bases). Germline CDR1 reads LNHDA; CDR2 reads SQIVND (reference sequence). V shed 4 bases and J shed 1 base, with 14 bases lying between them. The CDR3 spans 16 residues. CDR3 region: CASSTMTGLSNQPQHF. CDR3 in DNA: TGTGCCAGTAGTACGATGACAGGTTTGAGCAATCAGCCCCAGCATTTT. Full variable domain (missing parts from reference TRBV19 and TRBJ1-5): DGGITQSPKYLFRKEGQNVTLSCEQNLNHDAMYWYRQDPGQGLRLIYYSQIVNDFQKGDIAEGYSVSREKKESFPLTVTSAQKNPTAFYLCASSTMTGLSNQPQHFGDGTRLSIL.

The chain couples TRBV2 to TRBJ2-5; D unclear. The CDR3 consists of 13 residues. Germline CDR1 reads SNHLY; CDR2 reads FYNNEI. Trimming removed 2 bases from V and 3 bases from J, with 7 bases in between. CDR3 nucleotide sequence: TGTGCCAGCAGTGAACTCGCGGAAGAGACCCAGTACTTC. Residues: CASSELAEETQYF.

The chain joins TRBV6-1 to TRBJ1-3, with a tentative D call TRBD1 (6 bases). Germline V CDR1 and CDR2: MNHNS, SASEGT. There are 21 residues in the CDR3. Trimming shortened V by 0 bases and J by 0 bases, and 24 bases separated the two germline ends. CDR3 region: CASSEATWRPGHRDSGNTIYF. Written as DNA, the CDR3 is TGTGCCAGCAGTGAAGCCACATGGCGACCGGGACACAGAGACTCTGGAAACACCATATATTTT.

The rearrangement uses TRBV18 and TRBJ2-1; D unresolved. Looked up from germline, CDR1 is KGHSH and CDR2 is LQKENI. V shed 2 bases and J shed 10 bases, with 15 bases lying between them. The CDR3 sequence is 14 residues long. This CDR3 reads CASSPADRSREQFF. Here the CDR3 DNA reads TGTGCCAGCTCACCAGCCGACCGATCGAGGGAGCAGTTCTTC.

This chain connects TRBV9 to TRBJ1-1; a weak D match, TRBD1 (5 bases). The ends were cut back, 0 bases at V and 3 bases at J, with 12 bases in the middle. Germline lookup yields CDR1 SGDLS and CDR2 YYNGEE. CDR3 length: 15 residues. In DNA form, the CDR3 reads TGTGCCAGCAGCGTAGGCCACGGGGGGGACACTGAAGCTTTCTTT. Its protein is CASSVGHGGDTEAFF.

This clone was observed a single time. This sequence joins TRBV18 and TRBJ1-5; the D gene is possibly TRBD1 (5 bases). V was pared by 0 bases and J by 1 base, with 16 bases between. This CDR3 contains 18 residues. From germline, CDR1 is KGHSH and CDR2 LQKENI. CDR3 DNA: TGTGCCAGCTCACCACCGGCAGGGCCGGGGGGGAGCAATCAGCCCCAGCATTTT. Its protein is CASSPPAGPGGSNQPQHF.

V usage is TRBV24-1 and J usage is TRBJ1-2; D is possibly TRBD1 (5 bases). Trimming shortened V by 0 bases and J by 1 base, and 11 bases separated the two germline ends. This CDR3 has 16 residues. CDR1 KGHDR and CDR2 SFDVKD come from the germline V gene. The CDR3 coding sequence is TGTGCCACCAGTGATTTGCAAGACAGAGATAACTATGGCTACACCTTC. Translation: CATSDLQDRDNYGYTF.

J is TRBJ2-7 and V is TRBV5-6, with D tentatively TRBD2 (5 bases). Deletions cut 5 bases from V and 2 bases from J, with 17 bases between. CDR3 size: 15 residues. Germline V gives CDR1 SGHDT, CDR2 YYEEEE. CDR3 region: CASSTGPSGPYEQYF. The CDR3 DNA is TGTGCCAGCAGTACCGGGCCCAGCGGTCCCTACGAGCAGTACTTC.

The rearrangement joins TRBV5-8 to TRBJ2-3, with 11 bases matching TRBD2. The CDR3 sequence is 18 residues long. With V trimmed by 2 bases and J by 4 bases, 12 bases remained unmatched. The germline CDR1 and CDR2 sequences are SGHTS and YDEGEE. The CDR3 DNA reads TGTGCCAGCAGCTTCGTTACTAGCGGGGGCAGGGGTCCAGATACGCAGTATTTT. This sequence encodes CASSFVTSGGRGPDTQYF.

The chain links TRBV15 to TRBJ2-5; TRBD2 is a possible D gene (6 bases). Per the germline V gene, CDR1 is LNHNV and CDR2 is YYDKDF (reference sequence). The CDR3 is 15 amino acids. The V end was cut by 0 bases, the J end by 1 base, with 9 bases between. CDR3 DNA: TGTGCCACCAGCAGAGATGTGGGACTCCAAGAGACCCAGTACTTC. It codes for CATSRDVGLQETQYF.

This clone was picked up a small number of times. The chain has TRBV6-6 and TRBJ2-2; 7 nucleotides match TRBD2. CDR1 and CDR2 (germline): MNHNY, SVGAGI (reference sequence). The CDR3 consists of 13 residues. V dropped 4 bases and J dropped 5; count of bases not matched to a gene: 1. Written as DNA, the CDR3 is TGTGCCAGCAGTTTTAGCGGGACCGGGGAGCTGTTTTTT. It codes for CASSFSGTGELFF.

This chain connects TRBV5-1 to TRBJ2-3, with TRBD2 matching 10 bases. The trim removed 4 bases at V and 6 bases at J, leaving 14 bases unmatched. CDR3 length equals 17 residues. Germline lookup yields CDR1 SGHRS and CDR2 YFSETQ. The CDR3 sequence is CASSGPTSLAGADTQYF. The CDR3, as DNA: TGCGCCAGCAGCGGCCCGACGTCTCTAGCGGGAGCCGATACGCAGTATTTT.

This clone has more than one count but fewer than ten. V is TRBV7-2 and J is TRBJ1-4; 7 bases match TRBD1. The V segment lost 5 bases and the J segment 8 bases; nucleotides outside the gene matches: 8. Germline values: CDR1 SGHTA, CDR2 FQGNSA. This CDR3 has 14 amino acids. The CDR3 DNA reads as TGTGCCAGCAGCCAGAGGGGGCCAGAGGAAAAACTGTTTTTT. This translates into CASSQRGPEEKLFF.

The chain employs TRBV10-3 and TRBJ1-1; D not resolved. The V gene lost 7 bases and the J gene lost 0 bases, with 9 bases spanning the gap. Germline V gives CDR1 ENHRY, CDR2 SYGVKD. The CDR3 spans 13 residues. The CDR3: CAIKESMNTEAFF. The CDR3 DNA is TGTGCCATCAAGGAGAGCATGAACACTGAAGCTTTCTTT.

The chain joins TRBV12-3 or TRBV12-4 to TRBJ1-1; a weak D match, TRBD1 (5 bases). The CDR3 is 13 amino acids. Trimming left V 4 bases short and J 4 bases short, with 10 bases between. The CDR3 reads CASSSGEVTEAFF. The CDR3 DNA reads TGTGCCAGCAGTTCGGGGGAGGTCACTGAAGCTTTCTTT.